These 20 T cell receptor beta chains came from one sample sequenced in a study of OX40 agonist ivuxolimab in advanced cancers. The protocol was immunoSEQ multiplex PCR, while the TCRdb copy is restricted to in-frame clones and leaves out a portion. The sample lists under 85,000 clones, 80% to 90% occurring once. The specimen comprised CD4+ or CD8+ T cells sorted from blood, sampled in a trial of the OX40 agonist ivuxolimab. The receptors were gathered from an adult with an advanced solid tumor such as melanoma, head and neck, liver or kidney cancer.

CDR3 DNA: TGTGCCAGCAGCTCCGTTGGGGGATCTGGCTACACCTTC. This gives the protein CASSSVGGSGYTF. The V and J genes are TRBV7-6 and TRBJ1-2; a weak D match, TRBD1 (5 bases). Trimming shortened V by 4 bases and J by 7 bases, and 13 bases separated the two germline ends. Germline assignment: CDR1 SGHVS and CDR2 FNYEAQ. The CDR3 has 13 amino acids.

The chain recombines TRBV6-1 with TRBJ1-5; no reliable D call. CDR1 is MNHNS and CDR2 is SASEGT in the germline V gene. V was cut by 5 bases and J by 5 bases, with 10 bases left in between. The CDR3 consists of 13 residues. The CDR3 is CASSQTQHQPQHF. In nucleotides, the CDR3 is TGTGCCAGCAGTCAAACCCAACATCAGCCCCAGCATTTT.

This chain connects TRBV6-1 to TRBJ1-1, with 10 positions matching TRBD1. Per the germline V gene, CDR1 is MNHNS and CDR2 is SASEGT. The CDR3 runs 14 residues. V was clipped by 6 bases and J by 5 bases; unmatched bases: 6. As DNA, the CDR3 is TGTGCCAGCAGCTTGGACAGGGGGAGAACTGAAGCTTTCTTT. Protein: CASSLDRGRTEAFF.

The J gene is TRBJ2-1, the V gene TRBV5-6; tentatively, D is TRBD2 (6 bases). Germline CDR1 is SGHDT and CDR2 is YYEEEE. Trimming removed 1 base from V and 4 bases from J, with 12 bases in between. The CDR3 sequence is 15 residues long. CDR3 sequence (DNA): TGTGCCAGCAGCTTGTCTCTCAGCGGGTACAATGAGCAGTTCTTC. Translated: CASSLSLSGYNEQFF.

The rearrangement joins TRBV6-5 to TRBJ1-2; D possibly corresponds to TRBD1 (6 bases). The CDR3 has 14 residues. Trimming left V 2 bases short and J 4 bases short, with 11 bases between. Germline V lookup: CDR1 MNHEY, CDR2 SVGAGI. Here the CDR3 DNA reads TGTGCCAGCAGTTACCTCAGGGGCGGCTATGGCTACACCTTC. Translating it yields CASSYLRGGYGYTF.

The chain has TRBV10-3 and TRBJ2-1; possibly TRBD2 for D (6 bases). Trimming left V 3 bases short and J 5 bases short, with 14 bases between. This CDR3 comprises 15 residues. In germline, CDR1 is ENHRY, CDR2 SYGVKD. In nucleotides, the CDR3 is TGTGCCATCAGTGAAAAGCGGGCCCTGGACAATGAGCAGTTCTTC. Translated, it gives CAISEKRALDNEQFF.

The chain has TRBV28 and TRBJ2-7; 11 nucleotides align to TRBD1. This CDR3 is built from 16 residues. Trimming removed 6 bases from V and 2 bases from J; junction bases left unmatched: 9. Germline-derived CDR1 and CDR2 are MDHEN and SYDVKM. The CDR3 is CASRGTGGLGAYEQYF. In nucleotides, the CDR3 is TGTGCCAGCAGAGGGACAGGGGGACTAGGGGCCTACGAGCAGTACTTC.

This sequence joins TRBV20-1 and TRBJ2-7; D gene ambiguous. Germline V gives CDR1 DFQATT, CDR2 SNEGSKA (reference sequence). V was cut by 0 bases and J by 4 bases, with 4 bases left in between. This CDR3 is 11 amino acids long. The CDR3 DNA reads TGCAGTGCTAGAGAGGGTTACGAGCAGTACTTC. The encoded protein is CSAREGYEQYF.

This chain connects TRBV28 to TRBJ1-6; D is possibly TRBD1 (6 bases). CDR1 and CDR2 (germline): MDHEN, SYDVKM. Trimming stripped 5 bases from V and 10 bases from J, with 15 bases between. The CDR3 runs to 14 residues. CDR3 in amino acids: CASSLPGALSPLHF. The DNA of the CDR3 is TGTGCCAGCAGTCTACCAGGGGCTTTATCACCCCTCCACTTT. Complete variable domain (other parts from reference TRBV28 and TRBJ1-6): DVKVTQSSRYLVKRTGEKVFLECVQDMDHENMFWYRQDPGLGLRLIYFSYDVKMKEKGDIPEGYSVSREKKERFSLILESASTNQTSMYLCASSLPGALSPLHFGNGTRLTVT.

This clone was detected only once. CDR3 region: CASSLEFLIYEQYF. The CDR3 nucleotides read TGTGCCAGCAGCTTGGAGTTCCTTATCTACGAGCAGTACTTC. V and J are TRBV5-5 and TRBJ2-7; D is uncertain. The CDR3 loop spans 14 amino acids. CDR1 and CDR2 from the germline V gene are SGHKS and YYEKEE (reference sequence). V was shortened by 0 bases and J by 3 bases, with 10 bases between the two germline ends.

The chain has TRBV29-1 and TRBJ2-3; 11 nucleotides match TRBD1. Trimming removed 1 base from V and 6 bases from J; junction bases left unmatched: 12. There are 17 residues in the CDR3. Germline loops: CDR1 SQVTM, CDR2 ANQGSEA. The chain's CDR3 is CSVEVEFGTGGSDTQYF. The CDR3 bases are TGCAGCGTTGAAGTGGAGTTCGGGACAGGGGGTAGCGATACGCAGTATTTT.

Worth noting for this clone: At one end, the junction sequence differs from germline, possibly due to a read error. The sample contains more than one DNA sequence encoding this CDR3. The genes are TRBV18 and TRBJ1-5, with no clear D. Germline-derived CDR1 and CDR2 are KGHSH and LQKENI. The CDR3 is made up of 14 amino acids. The CDR3 bases are TGTGCCAGCTCACCCGATCGTAGCAACCAGCCCCAGCATTTT. This translates into CASSPDRSNQPQHF.

The CDR3 region is CASSRTRSTYEQYF. The CDR3 DNA follows: TGTGCCAGCAGCAGAACACGGTCAACCTACGAGCAGTACTTC. The chain carries TRBV11-3 and TRBJ2-7; D call uncertain. V was pared by 5 bases and J by 2 bases, with 13 bases between. There are 14 residues in the CDR3. The germline V gene has CDR1 SGHNT and CDR2 YENEEA.

This chain joins TRBV6-6 and TRBJ2-7, with TRBD1 identical over 8 bases. CDR3 length: 15 amino acids. In germline, CDR1 is MNHNY, CDR2 SVGAGI (reference sequence). J was trimmed by 2 bases and V by 4 bases; bases with no gene match: 7. For the CDR3, the DNA is TGTGCCAGCAGTTTGACAGGGGCTCTAACCTACGAGCAGTACTTC. Encoded protein: CASSLTGALTYEQYF.

This chain's CDR3 is CTSSQLTPGQGLYGNTIYF. CDR3 sequence (DNA): TGCACCAGCAGCCAACTCACCCCGGGACAGGGATTATATGGAAACACCATATATTTT. The genes are TRBV1 and TRBJ1-3; the DNA was not used to check the table's D call, TRBD1. TRBV1 corresponds to a pseudogene. This CDR3 region has 19 residues.

The V gene is TRBV11-2, the J gene TRBJ2-5; D is uncertain. Germline V gene data show CDR1 as SGHAT and CDR2 as FQNNGV. V was clipped by 5 bases and J by 5 bases, with 15 bases between them. The CDR3 loop spans 14 amino acids. Here the CDR3 reads CASSATSSSETQYF. Here the CDR3 DNA reads TGTGCCAGCAGCGCTACGTCTAGTTCTGAGACCCAGTACTTC.

This clone was observed a handful of times. V usage is TRBV14 and J usage is TRBJ1-1, with no clear D. Germline V CDR1 and CDR2: SGHDN, FVKESK. The CDR3 runs 15 residues. V was clipped by 5 bases and J by 2 bases, with 15 bases between them. CDR3 coding DNA: TGTGCCAGCAGCTTGGAGTCAGACCCTAACACTGAAGCTTTCTTT. Its translation is CASSLESDPNTEAFF.

This chain uses TRBV2 with TRBJ1-3; D is possibly TRBD1 (6 bases). Looked up from germline, CDR1 is SNHLY and CDR2 is FYNNEI. The CDR3 is 15 residues long. V was shortened by 8 bases and J by 0 bases, with 14 bases between the two germline ends. The CDR3 reads CASGGQLSSGNTIYF. In nucleotides, the CDR3 is TGTGCCAGCGGAGGACAGCTTTCCTCTGGAAACACCATATATTTT.

The V call is TRBV2, the J call TRBJ1-2, with 11 bases aligning to TRBD1. Germline CDR1 is SNHLY and CDR2 is FYNNEI. With V trimmed by 6 bases and J by 4 bases, 4 bases remained unmatched. This CDR3 has 14 residues. CDR3 in DNA: TGTGCCAGCAGAACTGGGACAGGGGGCTATGGCTACACCTTC. Its translation: CASRTGTGGYGYTF. The full variable domain, rest sourced from reference TRBV2 and TRBJ1-2, is EPEVTQTPSHQVTQMGQEVILRCVPISNHLYFYWYRQILGQKVEFLVSFYNNEISEKSEIFDDQFSVERPDGSNFTLKIRSTKLEDSAMYFCASRTGTGGYGYTFGSGTRLTVV.

The chain uses TRBV5-4 and TRBJ2-1; 8 positions match TRBD2. The V and J ends lost 4 bases and 4 bases, in that order; junction bases with no gene match: 10. Germline CDR1 and CDR2: SGHNT and YYREEE (reference sequence). The CDR3 totals 16 residues. Here the CDR3 reads CASSRTSGLLYNEQFF. Written as DNA, the CDR3 is TGTGCCAGCAGCCGCACTAGCGGCCTTCTATACAATGAGCAGTTCTTC.